The 32 T cell receptor beta chains given below trace back to one sample, sequenced in a study of CD8+CD57+ T cells in acquired aplastic anemia. Genomic DNA served as template for TCR beta VDJ and CDR3 profiling. TCRdb re-derived calls from the reads in MiXCR, one entry per CDR3 protein. The table includes 200,000 to 300,000 distinct CDR3 sequences, 82% detected once. CD8+CD57+ cell expansion, shown by flow cytometry, had occurred in the patients selected for sequencing. What was sequenced was sorted CD4+, CD8+, or CD8+CD57+ T cells (not recorded which) from PBMCs. These receptors were collected from a human donor with aplastic anemia.

This clonotype was observed once. One end of the junction does not line up with germline, which may come from a read error. The chain combines TRBV9 with TRBJ2-3; no clear D. This CDR3 spans 13 amino acids. Germline CDR1 reads SGDLS; CDR2 reads YYNGEE. The DNA for the CDR3 is TGTGCCAGCAGCGACGGGTCCGATGCTCAGCATTTTTTT. Its protein is CASSDGSDAQHFF.

About this clonotype itself: A read error may produce the germline difference seen at one junction end. The V gene is TRBV9, the J gene TRBJ2-7; D might be TRBD2 (6 bases). The CDR3 contains 14 residues. The germline CDR1 and CDR2 sequences are SGDLS and YYNGEE. Here the CDR3 DNA reads TGTGCCACCAGCCGCTCGGGCCTAGCGCACGAGCAGTACTTC. This translates into CATSRSGLAHEQYF. Full variable domain (rest looked up from reference TRBV9 and TRBJ2-7): DSGVTQTPKHLITATGQRVTLRCSPRSGDLSVYWYQQSLDQGLQFLIQYYNGEERAKGNILERFSAQQFPDLHSELNLSSLELGDSALYFCATSRSGLAHEQYFGPGTRLTVT.

Worth noting for this clonotype: This is likely a read error, given that the CDR3 carries no conserved phenylalanine or tryptophan at its end. The limits of the CDR3 on the DNA are not certain, so only TCRdb's listed CDR3 is given. This chain connects TRBV7-8 to TRBJ2-3; TRBD2 is the table's D call, not checked against the DNA. Germline lookup yields CDR1 SGHVS and CDR2 FQNEAQ. Both ends counted, the CDR3 spans 13 residues. The CDR3 sequence is CASGLAGGDDTQY.

About this clonotype itself: The CDR3 carries no conserved terminal phenylalanine or tryptophan, so it likely arises from a read error. The DNA is omitted, as the CDR3 cannot be located on it reliably, and the CDR3 follows TCRdb's listing. The rearrangement uses TRBV7-2 and TRBJ2-3; the table's D call, TRBD1, was not checked against the DNA. The CDR3 is 13 residues long, ends included. Germline CDR1 and CDR2: SGHTA and FQGNSA. CDR3 in amino acids: CASSLADSPRETQ.

This chain uses TRBV5-5 with TRBJ2-1; D assignment may be TRBD1 or TRBD2 (5 bases each). The CDR3 contains 12 residues. Trimming stripped 1 base from V and 9 bases from J, with 8 bases between. Per germline, CDR1 SGHKS and CDR2 YYEKEE (reference sequence). CDR3 bases: TGTGCCAGCAGCTTGAAGAGGGGTGAGCAGTTCTTC. It specifies CASSLKRGEQFF.

The V gene is TRBV7-2, the J gene TRBJ2-7; the D gene is possibly TRBD1 (6 bases). Trimming removed 3 bases at V and 3 bases at J, with 24 bases between. Per germline, CDR1 SGHTA and CDR2 FQGNSA. There are 18 residues in the CDR3. For the CDR3, the DNA is TGTGCCAGCAGCTTCCACAGGGAAATCTACGAGCAGTACTACGAGCAGTACGTC. Its translation is CASSFHREIYEQYYEQYV.

A remark on this clonotype: It is likely a read error, because the conserved phenylalanine at the end of the CDR3 is missing. The limits of the CDR3 on the DNA are not certain, so only TCRdb's listed CDR3 is given. This rearrangement joins TRBV7-8 to TRBJ2-2. Germline lookup yields CDR1 SGHVS and CDR2 FQNEAQ. 12 amino acids form the CDR3, both terminal residues included. CDR3 sequence: CASSLAGGHDTH.

The chain has TRBV24-1 and TRBJ1-2, with a weak D call TRBD1 (6 bases). The CDR3 totals 14 residues. CDR1 and CDR2 from the germline V gene are KGHDR and SFDVKD. V was clipped by 8 bases and J by 2 bases, with 14 bases between them. This chain's CDR3 is CATKPGTSNYGYTF. The CDR3, as DNA: TGTGCCACCAAACCCGGGACAAGCAACTATGGCTACACCTTC.

As concerns this clonotype: This CDR3 is missing its conserved last phenylalanine or tryptophan, likely due to a read error. The DNA is omitted, as the CDR3 cannot be located on it reliably, and the CDR3 follows TCRdb's listing. CDR3 residues: CASSQPYNITFV. V is TRBV9 and J is TRBJ2-4. Germline V CDR1 and CDR2: SGDLS, YYNGEE. The length of the CDR3 is 12 amino acids, counting both ends.

As to this clonotype: A junction boundary mismatches the germline segment, possibly from a read error. The chain joins TRBV9 to TRBJ2-5; D tentatively reads TRBD1 or TRBD2 (5 bases each). The germline CDR1 and CDR2 sequences are SGDLS and YYNGEE. The CDR3 runs to 13 residues. Written as DNA, the CDR3 is TGTGCCAGCGGAGGCGCAGGGCACAATCAGTACTTCTTC. Residues: CASGGAGHNQYFF.

Comment on this clonotype: Likely a read error: the CDR3 ends without its conserved phenylalanine or tryptophan. No DNA is shown, since the ends of the CDR3 on it are uncertain; the CDR3 is the one TCRdb lists. V is TRBV9 and J is TRBJ2-3. The length of the CDR3 is 13 amino acids, counting both ends. Germline-derived CDR1 and CDR2 are SGDLS and YYNGEE. CDR3: CASGGAGNVTYSV.

A remark on this clonotype: Its ends do not fully match the called genes, so a read error is possible. The chain recombines TRBV7-2 with TRBJ1-2; D gene ambiguous. The CDR3 runs to 15 residues. The germline gives CDR1 SGHTA, CDR2 FQGNSA. CDR3 DNA: TGTGCCAGCAGTTTAGCGTACGTGCCCCACTCTGGCTATACCTTC. Translated, it gives CASSLAYVPHSGYTF.

Comment on this clonotype: The limits of the CDR3 on the DNA are not certain, so only TCRdb's listed CDR3 is given. The rearrangement links TRBV14 to TRBJ2-3; the table's D call TRBD2 went unverified against the DNA. Per germline, CDR1 SGHDN and CDR2 FVKESK. The CDR3 has 14 residues if both end residues are counted. The CDR3 loop is CASRMAGSEAFFDF.

On this clonotype: Here the CDR3 omits its conserved ending phenylalanine or tryptophan, so a read error is the likely source. V and J are TRBV7-3 and TRBJ1-2, with 9 bases fitting TRBD1. Germline V gene data show CDR1 as SGHTA and CDR2 as FQGTGA. After removal of 6 bases from V and 5 bases from J, the junction contained 7 bases not matched to a gene. The CDR3 is 14 residues long. The CDR3 spells CASSPSDRGYGYTI. The CDR3 DNA is TGTGCCAGCAGTCCATCGGACAGGGGATATGGCTACACCATC.

CDR3 bases: TGTGCCAGCAGCGAAGGGCCACGTAGGCACGGGGAGCTGTTTTTT. As protein: CASSEGPRRHGELFF. This sequence joins TRBV9 and TRBJ2-2, with D unresolved. CDR1 and CDR2 (germline): SGDLS, YYNGEE. V lost 3 bases and J 7 bases, leaving 16 bases between the germline ends. This CDR3 spans 15 amino acids.

Note on this clonotype: The limits of the CDR3 on the DNA are not certain, so only TCRdb's listed CDR3 is given. J is TRBJ2-5 and V is TRBV7-4. The CDR3 spans 14 amino acids, including both terminal residues. Germline values: CDR1 SGHVT, CDR2 SQSDAQ. The CDR3: CATSVVGTSSTSGF.

V gene TRBV7-2 combines with J gene TRBJ1-5; D call uncertain. The ends were cut back, 2 bases at V and 7 bases at J, with 12 bases in the middle. The length of the CDR3 is 14 residues. The V gene's germline CDR1 is SGHTA and CDR2 FQGNSA. The CDR3 reads CASSLLSGRQPQHF. The CDR3 coding sequence is TGTGCCAGCAGCTTACTCTCGGGTCGACAGCCCCAGCATTTT.

This chain connects TRBV24-1 to TRBJ1-2; 7 nucleotides align to TRBD1. The length of the CDR3 is 14 residues. From germline, CDR1 is KGHDR and CDR2 SFDVKD. V shed 1 base, J shed 8 bases, and the junction held 6 bases outside the gene matches. CDR3 DNA: TGTGCCACCAGTGATTTTACAGGGGTGGCCGGCTACACCTTC. Translated, it gives CATSDFTGVAGYTF.

The chain uses TRBV7-9 and TRBJ1-2; D is ambiguous. Germline V gene lookup returns CDR1 SEHNR and CDR2 FQNEAQ (reference sequence). V lost 3 bases to trimming and J lost 14 bases, with 25 bases between them. This CDR3 contains 15 residues. The CDR3 sequence is CASSFQRSGGNDETF. Here the CDR3 DNA reads TGTGCCAGCAGCTTTCAAAGAAGCGGCGGGAACGATGAGACCTTC.

V is TRBV7-2 and J is TRBJ1-6, with 10 positions matching TRBD1. The V and J ends lost 4 bases and 16 bases, in that order; junction bases with no gene match: 16. CDR1 and CDR2 (germline): SGHTA, FQGNSA. The CDR3 runs to 16 residues. CDR3 coding DNA: TGTGCCAGCAGCTATGGACAGGGGGGTCAAGAGACCCCGCTCCACTTT. Translation: CASSYGQGGQETPLHF. The variable domain in full, with the rest retrieved from reference TRBV7-2 and TRBJ1-6, is GAGVSQSPSNKVTEKGKDVELRCDPISGHTALYWYRQSLGQGLEFLIYFQGNSAPDKSGLPSDRFSAERTGGSVSTLTIQRTQQEDSAVYLCASSYGQGGQETPLHFGNGTRLTVT.

This clonotype was observed a handful of times. Here the CDR3 omits its conserved ending phenylalanine or tryptophan, so a read error is the likely source. The limits of the CDR3 on the DNA are not certain, so only TCRdb's listed CDR3 is given. The J gene is TRBJ2-5, the V gene TRBV2; the listed D gene, TRBD2, was not tested against the DNA. The length of the CDR3 is 15 amino acids, counting both ends. Per the germline V gene, CDR1 is SNHLY and CDR2 is FYNNEI. Here the CDR3 reads CASRQGLAGSLSFGP.

The V and J genes are TRBV7-2 and TRBJ1-2; 10 bases agree with TRBD1. The J segment lost 14 bases and the V segment lost 3 bases, leaving 15 bases of the junction unmatched. Looked up from germline, CDR1 is SGHTA and CDR2 is FQGNSA. The CDR3 loop spans 15 amino acids. CDR3 residues: CASSLTGGAAYTQTF. In DNA, the CDR3 is TGTGCCAGCAGCTTGACAGGGGGCGCCGCCTATACGCAGACCTTC.

The rearrangement links TRBV2 to TRBJ1-1; 7 bases are shared with TRBD1. The CDR3 loop spans 15 amino acids. CDR1 SNHLY and CDR2 FYNNEI come from the germline V gene. J was trimmed by 13 bases and V by 8 bases; bases with no gene match: 22. CDR3 DNA: TGTGCCAGCGGGGTAGGGGGCACAGGTACGCAGGATGTTTTCTTT. Its protein is CASGVGGTGTQDVFF.

The table lists this clonotype with many counts. The rearrangement links TRBV9 to TRBJ1-3; maybe TRBD1 (6 bases). The CDR3 has 15 amino acids. V gave up 0 bases and J gave up 2 bases, with 9 bases separating them. Germline loops: CDR1 SGDLS, CDR2 YYNGEE. DNA of the CDR3: TGTGCCAGCAGCGTAGGGGGGGCAGCTGGAAACACCATATATTTT. This translates into CASSVGGAAGNTIYF.

In its sample, this clonotype was seen a few times. The chain uses TRBV7-2 and TRBJ1-1, with D unclear. The CDR3 has 13 residues. Trimming took off 1 base at V and 3 bases at J, with 6 bases between the two ends. Germline values: CDR1 SGHTA, CDR2 FQGNSA. The CDR3 protein is CASSLDADTEAFF. The CDR3 DNA reads as TGTGCCAGCAGCTTAGATGCAGACACTGAAGCTTTCTTT.

V and J are TRBV7-9 and TRBJ2-3, with 9 nucleotides matching TRBD2. V lost 6 bases to trimming and J lost 8 bases; unmatched junction nucleotides: 21. The germline gives CDR1 SEHNR, CDR2 FQNEAQ (reference sequence). CDR3 length: 18 residues. The CDR3 protein is CASSSSGTWGETQATQYF. DNA of the CDR3: TGTGCCAGCAGTTCTAGCGGGACTTGGGGAGAGACCCAGGCTACGCAGTATTTT.

The chain links TRBV2 to TRBJ1-2; 7 nucleotides agree with TRBD2. The last part of the DNA fits TRBJ2-1 better; the J call may be wrong. CDR3 size: 13 residues. CDR1 is SNHLY and CDR2 is FYNNEI in the germline V gene. The CDR3 sequence: CASSGGGFHGQFF. The CDR3 coding sequence is TGTGCCAGCAGTGGGGGGGGGTTCCATGGCCAGTTCTTC.

The rearrangement uses TRBV7-8 and TRBJ2-7; D is perhaps TRBD2 (6 bases). Per the germline V gene, CDR1 is SGHVS and CDR2 is FQNEAQ. This CDR3 is 18 amino acids long. V lost 0 bases, J lost 4 bases, and 22 bases lay in between. CDR3 residues: CASSLAGGPDTLSYEQYV. CDR3 DNA sequence: TGTGCCAGCAGCTTAGCGGGAGGTCCCGATACGCTTTCTTACGAGCAGTACGTC.

The chain is built from TRBV5-6 and TRBJ1-1; 12 bases are a match to TRBD1. The germline V gene encodes CDR1 SGHDT and CDR2 YYEEEE. The CDR3 has 19 amino acids. V shed 9 bases, J shed 0 bases, and the junction held 18 bases outside the gene matches. DNA for the CDR3: TGTGCCACTAGCGCTGGGACAGGGGGCTACTGGGGGATGAACACTGAAGCTTTCTTT. Its translation is CATSAGTGGYWGMNTEAFF.

This chain connects TRBV15 to TRBJ1-3; D is uncertain. Germline CDR1 LNHNV, CDR2 YYDKDF (reference sequence). The length of the CDR3 is 14 residues. V lost 0 bases to trimming and J lost 4 bases, with 7 bases between them. CDR3 in amino acids: CATSREVQGNTIYF. CDR3 in DNA: TGTGCCACCAGCAGAGAGGTTCAGGGAAACACCATATATTTT.

The chain has TRBV9 and TRBJ2-7; perhaps TRBD2 as D (6 bases). CDR3 length equals 14 residues. Trimming removed 5 bases from V and 3 bases from J, with 15 bases in between. Germline values: CDR1 SGDLS, CDR2 YYNGEE. In DNA, the CDR3 is TGTGCCAGCAGGTGCGGAGGGGAGGACTACGAGCAGTACTTC. It encodes CASRCGGEDYEQYF.

This clonotype was counted a few times. The rearrangement links TRBV19 to TRBJ2-3; no definite D call. CDR1 is LNHDA and CDR2 is SQIVND in the germline V gene (reference sequence). The V and J ends lost 1 base and 6 bases respectively, with 8 bases between them. The CDR3 covers 13 residues. The CDR3 DNA sequence: TGTGCCAGTAGTATAGGATCCCCGGATACGCAGTATTTT. The encoded protein is CASSIGSPDTQYF.